Shown below are 18 T cell receptor beta chains from a single sample sequenced in a study of PD-1 blockade in mismatch repair-deficient tumors. The table came from immunoSEQ multiplex PCR; TCRdb's copy has only in-frame clones and leaves some out. The table includes 100,000 or so clones, 70% to 85% detected once. Source: peripheral blood, taken roughly 35 weeks after starting pembrolizumab. Receptor source: an adult with mismatch repair-deficient cancer.

This rearrangement joins TRBV5-1 to TRBJ1-1; D may be TRBD1 (5 bases). In germline, CDR1 is SGHRS, CDR2 YFSETQ. This CDR3 contains 13 residues. V lost 5 bases to trimming and J lost 4 bases, with 12 bases between them. The DNA of the CDR3 is TGCGCCAGCAGAAGTCCAGGGAGCACTGAAGCTTTCTTT. Translated, it gives CASRSPGSTEAFF.

V usage is TRBV5-3 and J usage is TRBJ2-7; TRBD1 agrees at 8 bases. TRBV5-3 is flagged as an ORF with uncertain function. Trimming took 1 base from V and 3 from J; bases not matched to a gene: 9. The CDR3 covers 16 residues. The CDR3 sequence is CARSLKDRVRNYEQYF. The CDR3 DNA reads as TGTGCCAGAAGCTTGAAGGACAGGGTGCGGAACTACGAGCAGTACTTC.

The genes are TRBV6-5 and TRBJ1-2; 7 nucleotides align to TRBD1. The CDR3 totals 14 residues. Unmatched junction bases numbered 7, after V lost 5 bases and J lost 4 bases. Germline V gives CDR1 MNHEY, CDR2 SVGAGI. CDR3 in amino acids: CASSPGTVTYGYTF. The CDR3 DNA sequence: TGTGCCAGCAGTCCCGGGACAGTAACCTATGGCTACACCTTC.

V and J are TRBV11-3 and TRBJ2-7, with D unclear. The CDR3 totals 13 residues. From germline, CDR1 is SGHNT and CDR2 YENEEA. V lost 6 bases to trimming and J lost 2 bases, with 11 bases between them. The CDR3 reads CASSQGTAYEQYF. DNA for the CDR3: TGTGCCAGCAGTCAAGGAACAGCCTACGAGCAGTACTTC. Combining the CDR3 with reference TRBV11-3 and TRBJ2-7 gives the whole variable domain EAGVVQSPRYKIIEKKQPVAFWCNPISGHNTLYWYLQNLGQGPELLIRYENEEAVDDSQLPKDRFSAERLKGVDSTLKIQPAELGDSAVYLCASSQGTAYEQYFGPGTRLTVT.

CDR3 nucleotides: TGCGCCAGCAGCTACCAGGGGTCTGAGCAAGAGACCCAGTACTTC. Translated: CASSYQGSEQETQYF. This chain connects TRBV5-1 to TRBJ2-5; maybe TRBD1 (6 bases). The V end lost 3 bases, the J end lost 2 bases, and 14 bases lay between the germline ends. The CDR3 runs to 15 residues. The V gene's germline CDR1 is SGHRS and CDR2 YFSETQ.

J is TRBJ2-1 and V is TRBV11-2, with a possible D match to TRBD2 (6 bases). V lost 5 bases to trimming and J lost 4 bases, with 15 bases between them. The CDR3 consists of 15 residues. From germline, CDR1 is SGHAT and CDR2 FQNNGV. CDR3: CASSTVAAPYNEQFF. The CDR3 nucleotides read TGTGCCAGCAGCACCGTAGCGGCGCCTTACAATGAGCAGTTCTTC.

The chain uses TRBV12-5 and TRBJ2-4; possibly TRBD1 for D (7 bases). The CDR3 contains 15 residues. Germline V CDR1 and CDR2: LGHNT, FRNRAP. Trimming removed 5 bases at V and 10 bases at J, with 21 bases between. The CDR3 bases are TGTGCTAGTGGTCTGATAAATTCAGGGGGGAGTATTCAGTACTTC. It translates to CASGLINSGGSIQYF.

The chain uses TRBV5-4 and TRBJ2-3; D is perhaps TRBD1 (6 bases). There are 15 residues in the CDR3. The V and J ends lost 4 bases and 2 bases respectively, with 14 bases between them. In germline, CDR1 is SGHNT, CDR2 YYREEE (reference sequence). The CDR3 DNA reads TGTGCCAGCAGCCAAACCGGACAGCCCACAGATACGCAGTATTTT. Translated, it gives CASSQTGQPTDTQYF.

This clone came up once. This chain's CDR3 is CASGEVNKNTEAFF. In DNA, the CDR3 is TGTGCCAGCGGCGAGGTGAACAAGAACACTGAAGCTTTCTTT. The chain carries TRBV6-1 and TRBJ1-1; D gene uncertain. CDR3 length equals 14 residues. CDR1 is MNHNS, CDR2 SASEGT, per germline. The germline V and J ends were trimmed by 8 bases and 1 base, with 14 bases remaining between them.

The chain has TRBV6-5 and TRBJ1-2; D possibly corresponds to TRBD1 (5 bases). V dropped 7 bases and J dropped 2 bases, with 14 bases sitting between them. The CDR3 spans 14 residues. Germline lookup yields CDR1 MNHEY and CDR2 SVGAGI. The CDR3 loop is CASTKTRDNYGYTF. The DNA for the CDR3 is TGTGCCAGCACTAAGACGAGGGACAACTATGGCTACACCTTC.

V gene TRBV10-3 combines with J gene TRBJ1-5; TRBD1 might be the D (6 bases). Deletions cut 0 bases from V and 7 bases from J, with 10 bases between. Germline V gives CDR1 ENHRY, CDR2 SYGVKD. The CDR3 contains 14 residues. The CDR3 loop is CAISESEGGQPQHF. CDR3 nucleotide sequence: TGTGCCATCAGTGAGTCGGAGGGGGGACAGCCCCAGCATTTT.

The chain employs TRBV11-3 and TRBJ1-1; 9 bases match TRBD1. The CDR3 has 16 amino acids. From germline, CDR1 is SGHNT and CDR2 YENEEA. With 5 bases clipped from V and 4 bases from J, the junction kept 11 bases outside the gene matches. For the CDR3, the DNA is TGTGCCAGCAGCCGCGACCGGGACAGGGTCGGCACTGAAGCTTTCTTT. This codes for CASSRDRDRVGTEAFF.

The V call is TRBV19, the J call TRBJ2-1; D possibly uses TRBD1 or TRBD2 (7 bases each). The CDR3 length is 13 residues. Germline loops: CDR1 LNHDA, CDR2 SQIVND (reference sequence). Trimming took 7 bases from V and 9 from J, leaving 16 bases between them. The CDR3 loop is CASNMGGGLEQFF. In nucleotides, the CDR3 is TGTGCCAGTAACATGGGAGGGGGCCTTGAGCAGTTCTTC. The full variable domain, rest sourced from reference TRBV19 and TRBJ2-1, is DGGITQSPKYLFRKEGQNVTLSCEQNLNHDAMYWYRQDPGQGLRLIYYSQIVNDFQKGDIAEGYSVSREKKESFPLTVTSAQKNPTAFYLCASNMGGGLEQFFGPGTRLTVL.

The chain has TRBV9 and TRBJ2-6; D is perhaps TRBD2 (5 bases). Germline lookup yields CDR1 SGDLS and CDR2 YYNGEE. V shed 0 bases and J shed 1 base, with 14 bases lying between them. The CDR3 consists of 18 residues. The DNA for the CDR3 is TGTGCCAGCAGCGTAGGAGGGATGGCTGTTTCTGGGGCCAACGTCCTGACTTTC. This codes for CASSVGGMAVSGANVLTF.

The gene calls are TRBV27 and TRBJ2-3; 10 bases are shared with TRBD2. CDR3 size: 16 residues. Germline assignment: CDR1 MNHEY and CDR2 SMNVEV (reference sequence). J lost 1 base, V lost 3 bases, and 4 bases had no gene match. CDR3 residues: CASSLYLAGGTDTQYF. Here the CDR3 DNA reads TGTGCCAGCAGTTTGTATCTAGCGGGAGGCACAGATACGCAGTATTTT.

V is TRBV10-3 and J is TRBJ1-4; D is unresolved. This CDR3 is built from 14 residues. Trimming took off 6 bases at V and 1 base at J, with 9 bases between the two ends. The germline V gene encodes CDR1 ENHRY and CDR2 SYGVKD. CDR3 DNA sequence: TGTGCCATCAGGGGAGGAGAAACTAATGAAAAACTGTTTTTT. It is translated as CAIRGGETNEKLFF.

The rearrangement uses TRBV4-1 and TRBJ2-1, with TRBD2 matching over 9 bases. The germline V gene has CDR1 MGHRA and CDR2 YSYEKL. V lost 0 bases to trimming and J lost 8 bases; unmatched junction nucleotides: 5. CDR3 size: 15 residues. The CDR3 DNA sequence: TGCGCCAGCAGCCAAGAGAAGCGGGAGGCCCATGAGCAGTTCTTC. This codes for CASSQEKREAHEQFF.

This chain links TRBV28 with TRBJ2-1; TRBD2 aligns across 10 bases. From germline, CDR1 is MDHEN and CDR2 SYDVKM. This CDR3 comprises 16 residues. The V gene end was trimmed by 6 bases and the J gene end by 4 bases; junction bases not matched to a gene: 9. CDR3 in amino acids: CASRPRGLADYNEQFF. CDR3 sequence (DNA): TGTGCCAGCAGGCCTCGAGGACTAGCGGATTACAATGAGCAGTTCTTC.